This TCR beta chain was recorded in a study of blood T cell dynamics during melanoma immunotherapy. Study results and limitations: PBMC repertoires of eventual disease-control patients split at W3 into clonality or diversity gains.

The V and J ends lost 6 bases and 2 bases respectively, with 13 bases between them. Germline V gives CDR1 SNHLY, CDR2 FYNNEI. There are 14 residues in the CDR3. Every bulk PBMC sample received the same 350 ng of DNA. Sequencing was performed with immunoSEQ multiplex PCR; in TCRdb, only in-frame clones are kept and a portion is missing. Of about 22,000 clones in the sample, approximately 89% were seen once. Notes on this clone: Its target is not known.

The time point: pre-treatment baseline. Apart from a couple of fast progressors, RECIST 1.1 response was judged 12 weeks post-infusion. Prior systemic cancer therapy, immunosuppressant use and other active malignancies excluded patients. V gene TRBV2 combines with J gene TRBJ1-2; a weak D match, TRBD1 (6 bases). The TCR originated in a human donor with melanoma. The material sequenced was blood, taken from a patient treated with checkpoint blockade. CDR3 nucleotides: TGTGCCAGCAGCAGCCCCGGACAGAACTATGGCTACACCTTC. Amino acids: CASSSPGQNYGYTF.